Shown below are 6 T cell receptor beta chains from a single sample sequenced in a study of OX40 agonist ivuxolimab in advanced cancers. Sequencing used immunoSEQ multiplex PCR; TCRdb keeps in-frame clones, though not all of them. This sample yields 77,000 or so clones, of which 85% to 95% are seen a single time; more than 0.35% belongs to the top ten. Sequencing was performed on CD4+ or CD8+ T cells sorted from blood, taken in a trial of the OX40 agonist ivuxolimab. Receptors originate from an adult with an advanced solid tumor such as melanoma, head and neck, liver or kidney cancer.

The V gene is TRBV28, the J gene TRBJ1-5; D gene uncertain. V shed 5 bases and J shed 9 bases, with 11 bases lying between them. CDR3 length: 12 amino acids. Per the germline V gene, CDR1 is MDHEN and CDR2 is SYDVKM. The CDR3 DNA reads TGTGCCAGCAGTATAAGGTTAGGGCCCCAGCATTTT. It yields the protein CASSIRLGPQHF.

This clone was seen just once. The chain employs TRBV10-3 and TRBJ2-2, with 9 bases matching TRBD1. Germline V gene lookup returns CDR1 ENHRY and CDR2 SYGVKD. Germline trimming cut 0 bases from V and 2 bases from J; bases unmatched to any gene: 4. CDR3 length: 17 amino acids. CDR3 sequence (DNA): TGTGCCATCAGTGAGTCCCCTACAGGGGGCAACACCGGGGAGCTGTTTTTT. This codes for CAISESPTGGNTGELFF.

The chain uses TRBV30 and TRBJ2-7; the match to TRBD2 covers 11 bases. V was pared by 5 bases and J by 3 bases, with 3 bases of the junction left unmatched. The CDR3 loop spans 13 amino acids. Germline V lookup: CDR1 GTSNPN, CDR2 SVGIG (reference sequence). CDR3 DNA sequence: TGTGCCTGGGGGACTAGCGGCCTCTACGAGCAGTACTTC. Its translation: CAWGTSGLYEQYF.

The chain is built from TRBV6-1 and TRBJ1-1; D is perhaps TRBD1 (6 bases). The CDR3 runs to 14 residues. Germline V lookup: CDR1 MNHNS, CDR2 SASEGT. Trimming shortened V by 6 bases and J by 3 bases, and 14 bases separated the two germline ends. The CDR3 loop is CASRLTGWDTEAFF. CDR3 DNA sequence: TGTGCCAGCAGACTGACAGGATGGGACACTGAAGCTTTCTTT.

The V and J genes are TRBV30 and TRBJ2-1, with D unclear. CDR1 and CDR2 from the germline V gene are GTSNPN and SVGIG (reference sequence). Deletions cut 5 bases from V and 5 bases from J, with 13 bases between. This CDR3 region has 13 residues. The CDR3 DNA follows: TGTGCCTGGGATCTGGGTCCGAACAATGAGCAGTTCTTC. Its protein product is CAWDLGPNNEQFF.

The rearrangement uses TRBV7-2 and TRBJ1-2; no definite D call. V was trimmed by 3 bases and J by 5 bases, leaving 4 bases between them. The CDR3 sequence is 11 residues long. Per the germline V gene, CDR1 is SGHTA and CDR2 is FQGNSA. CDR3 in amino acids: CASSLNYGYTF. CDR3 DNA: TGTGCCAGCAGCTTGAATTATGGCTACACCTTC.